This section outlines one TCR beta chain sequence together with its context. The table came from immunoSEQ multiplex PCR; TCRdb's copy has only in-frame clones and leaves some out. Of 50,000 to 70,000 clones detected, around 90% appear once; the ten largest clones hold roughly 13%. This specimen belongs to a study of lymphopenia after photon versus proton radiotherapy. This CDR3 spans 18 amino acids. The trim removed 0 bases at V and 1 base at J, leaving 2 bases unmatched. Germline loops: CDR1 SGHDT, CDR2 YYEEEE. The receptor comes from a man older than 75 with esophageal cancer. The sequencing used peripheral blood, collected from a patient treated with proton-based radiotherapy. J is TRBJ2-1 and V is TRBV5-6, with 15 nucleotides matching TRBD2. The DNA of the CDR3 is TGTGCCAGCAGCTTGGGGACTAGCGGGAGGGCGTCCTACAATGAGCAGTTCTTC. It yields the protein CASSLGTSGRASYNEQFF.